This TCR beta chain originates from a study of post-analysis software for immune sequencing data. Incorporated into the TCR beta cDNA libraries were unique molecular identifiers, which served to reduce PCR and sequencing biases. TCRdb analysed the PCR reads with MiXCR anew, one entry per CDR3 protein. This table has 150,000 to 200,000 distinct CDR3 sequences, 30% to 45% appearing once. In regard to this clonotype: Relative to the germline gene, one junction end is altered; a read error may explain this.

Germline V gene lookup returns CDR1 SGHTA and CDR2 FQGNSA. The CDR3 consists of 14 residues. Source: blood, taken after autologous hematopoietic stem cell transplantation. V and J are TRBV7-2 and TRBJ2-4, with 8 bases that match TRBD1. TRBJ2-7 matches the DNA end more closely, so the J call is doubtful. This clonotype was sampled from a girl aged 10 to 17 with multiple sclerosis. In nucleotides, the CDR3 is TGTGTCAGCAGCAACCGGGACAGGCCCTACGAGCAGTACTTC. The encoded protein is CVSSNRDRPYEQYF.